This note documents a single T cell receptor (beta chain) sequence. Its specificity is unknown. This sample is drawn from a study of lymphopenia after photon versus proton radiotherapy. Using immunoSEQ multiplex PCR, the repertoire was profiled, and TCRdb retains in-frame clones only, with some absent. The sample shows approximately 53,000 clones, under 95% of them seen only once. Germline assignment: CDR1 LNHDA and CDR2 SQIVND (reference sequence). There are 12 residues in the CDR3. V was pared by 3 bases and J by 3 bases, with 5 bases between. The study, taken as a whole, reports: In patients who died, overall survival fell as post-nadir TCR diversity dropped more. After the lymphocyte nadir, photon-treated repertoires showed oligoclonal expansion, especially of CD8+ Temra cells.

The source is a woman aged 35 to 49 with cholangiocarcinoma. The sample was peripheral blood, taken from a patient treated with photon-based radiotherapy. This chain links TRBV19 with TRBJ1-2; D is unclear. The CDR3 DNA is TGTGCCAGTAGTATTGACGACTATGGCTACACCTTC. It codes for CASSIDDYGYTF.